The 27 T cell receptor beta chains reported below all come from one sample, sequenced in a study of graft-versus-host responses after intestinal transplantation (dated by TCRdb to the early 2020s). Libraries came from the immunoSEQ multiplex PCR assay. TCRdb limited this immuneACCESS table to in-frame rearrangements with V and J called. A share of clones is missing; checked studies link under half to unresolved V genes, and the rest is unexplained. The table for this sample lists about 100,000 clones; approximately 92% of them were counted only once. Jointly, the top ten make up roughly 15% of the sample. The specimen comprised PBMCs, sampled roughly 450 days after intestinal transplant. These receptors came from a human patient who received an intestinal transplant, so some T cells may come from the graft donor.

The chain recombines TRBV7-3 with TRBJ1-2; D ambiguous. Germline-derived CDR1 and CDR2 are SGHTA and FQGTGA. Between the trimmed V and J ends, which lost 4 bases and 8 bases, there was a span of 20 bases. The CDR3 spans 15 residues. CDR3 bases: TGTGCCAGCAGCTGGTACAGAGCCCTACCTGTGGGCTACACCTTC. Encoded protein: CASSWYRALPVGYTF.

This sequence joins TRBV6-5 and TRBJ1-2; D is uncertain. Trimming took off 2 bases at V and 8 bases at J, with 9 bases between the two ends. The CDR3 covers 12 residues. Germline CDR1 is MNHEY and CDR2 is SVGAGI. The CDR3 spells CASSYDRGGYTF. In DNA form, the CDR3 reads TGTGCCAGCAGTTACGACCGAGGGGGCTACACCTTC.

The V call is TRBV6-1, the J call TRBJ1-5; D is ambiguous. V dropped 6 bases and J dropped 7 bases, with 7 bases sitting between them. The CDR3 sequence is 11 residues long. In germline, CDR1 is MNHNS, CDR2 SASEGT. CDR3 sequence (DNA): TGTGCCAGCAGCACAAACCAGCCCCAGCATTTT. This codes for CASSTNQPQHF.

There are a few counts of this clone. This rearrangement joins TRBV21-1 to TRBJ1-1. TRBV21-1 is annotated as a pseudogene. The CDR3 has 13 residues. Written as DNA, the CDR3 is TGTGCCAGCAATCGGGGGCCGTACACTGAAGCTTTCTTT. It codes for CASNRGPYTEAFF.

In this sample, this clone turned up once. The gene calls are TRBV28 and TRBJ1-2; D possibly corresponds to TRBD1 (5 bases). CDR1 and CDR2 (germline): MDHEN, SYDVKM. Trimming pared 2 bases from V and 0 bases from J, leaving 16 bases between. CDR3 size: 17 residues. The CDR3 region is CASSLTPGGTPNYGYTF. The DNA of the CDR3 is TGTGCCAGCAGTTTAACCCCGGGGGGTACCCCTAACTATGGCTACACCTTC.

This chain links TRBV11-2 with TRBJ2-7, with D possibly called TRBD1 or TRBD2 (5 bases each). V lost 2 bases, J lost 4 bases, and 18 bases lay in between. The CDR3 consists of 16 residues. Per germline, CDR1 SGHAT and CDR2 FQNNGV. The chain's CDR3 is CASSLYGVGTAYEQYF. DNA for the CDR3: TGTGCCAGCAGCTTATATGGGGTTGGGACGGCTTACGAGCAGTACTTC.

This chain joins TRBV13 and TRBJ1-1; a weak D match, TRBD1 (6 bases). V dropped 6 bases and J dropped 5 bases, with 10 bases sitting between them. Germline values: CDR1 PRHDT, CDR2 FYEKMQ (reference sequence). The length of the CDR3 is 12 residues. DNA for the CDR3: TGTGCCAGCAGGATAAGGGGGACTGAAGCTTTCTTT. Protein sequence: CASRIRGTEAFF.

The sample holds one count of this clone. The CDR3 region has the DNA TGTGCCAGCGCCAAGACAGGGTACAACTATGGCTACACCTTC. Translation: CASAKTGYNYGYTF. The J gene is TRBJ1-2, the V gene TRBV27, with TRBD1 matching over 7 bases. Trimming removed 8 bases from V and 2 bases from J; junction bases left unmatched: 8. The germline V gene has CDR1 MNHEY and CDR2 SMNVEV (reference sequence). The CDR3 is 14 residues long.

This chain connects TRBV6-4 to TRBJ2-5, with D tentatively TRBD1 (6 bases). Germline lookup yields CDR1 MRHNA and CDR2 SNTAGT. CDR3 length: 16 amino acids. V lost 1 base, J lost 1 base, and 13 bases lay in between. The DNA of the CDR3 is TGTGCCAGCAGTGACTTTGAAACAGGGACCCAAGAGACCCAGTACTTC. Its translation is CASSDFETGTQETQYF.

CDR3 nucleotide sequence: TGTGCCAGCAGCGCTATCCCGGGACGGGACTTCTACGAGCAGTACTTC. Its protein product is CASSAIPGRDFYEQYF. The chain carries TRBV9 and TRBJ2-7; TRBD2 might be the D (6 bases). Per germline, CDR1 SGDLS and CDR2 YYNGEE. The CDR3 covers 16 residues. The V end was cut by 3 bases, the J end by 3 bases, with 19 bases between.

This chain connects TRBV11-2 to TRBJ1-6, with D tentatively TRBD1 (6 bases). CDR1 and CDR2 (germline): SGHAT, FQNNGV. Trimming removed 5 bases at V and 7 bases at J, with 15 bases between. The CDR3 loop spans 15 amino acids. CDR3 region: CASSPSGGLNSPLHF. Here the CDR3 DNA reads TGTGCCAGCAGCCCAAGTGGGGGCTTAAATTCACCCCTCCACTTT.

As DNA, the CDR3 is TGTGCCAGTATTGGTTACAATGAGCAGTTCTTC. The encoded protein is CASIGYNEQFF. This chain joins TRBV19 and TRBJ2-1; the D is unclear. Trimming took off 7 bases at V and 4 bases at J, with 5 bases between the two ends. The V gene's germline CDR1 is LNHDA and CDR2 SQIVND (reference sequence). CDR3 size: 11 residues.

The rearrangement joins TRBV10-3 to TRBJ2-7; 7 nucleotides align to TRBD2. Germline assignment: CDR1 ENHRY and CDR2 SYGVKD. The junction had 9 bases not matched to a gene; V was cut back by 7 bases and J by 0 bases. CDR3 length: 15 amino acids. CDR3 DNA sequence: TGTGCCATCACCGGGGGGAGCGATAGCTCCTACGAGCAGTACTTC. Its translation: CAITGGSDSSYEQYF.

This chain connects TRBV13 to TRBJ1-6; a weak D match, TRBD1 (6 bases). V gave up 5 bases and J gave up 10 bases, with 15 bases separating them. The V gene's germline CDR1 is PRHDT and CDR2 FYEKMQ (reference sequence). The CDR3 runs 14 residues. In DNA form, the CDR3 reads TGTGCCAGCAGCCCACGACAGGACCGGTCACCCCTCCACTTT. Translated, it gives CASSPRQDRSPLHF.

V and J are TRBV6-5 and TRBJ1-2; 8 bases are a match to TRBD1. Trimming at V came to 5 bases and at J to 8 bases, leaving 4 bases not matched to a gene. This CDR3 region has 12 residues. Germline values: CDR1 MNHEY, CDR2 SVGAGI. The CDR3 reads CASSTGGDGYTF. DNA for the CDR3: TGTGCCAGCAGTACAGGGGGGGACGGCTACACCTTC.

In nucleotides, the CDR3 is TGCAGCGCATCACAGGGGGCGGGCACTGAAGCTTTCTTT. It is translated as CSASQGAGTEAFF. The chain has TRBV29-1 and TRBJ1-1; 9 nucleotides agree with TRBD1. The CDR3 extends over 13 amino acids. The V gene end was trimmed by 7 bases and the J gene end by 4 bases; junction bases not matched to a gene: 7. The germline CDR1 and CDR2 sequences are SQVTM and ANQGSEA.

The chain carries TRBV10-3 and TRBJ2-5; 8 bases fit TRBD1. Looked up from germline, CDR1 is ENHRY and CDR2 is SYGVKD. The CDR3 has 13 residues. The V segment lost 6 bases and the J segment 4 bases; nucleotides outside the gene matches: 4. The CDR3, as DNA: TGTGCCATCAGGGGACAGGTAGGAGAGACCCAGTACTTC. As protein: CAIRGQVGETQYF.

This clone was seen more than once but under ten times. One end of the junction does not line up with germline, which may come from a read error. CDR3 sequence: CASSSPTPPSYELF. CDR3 in DNA: TGTGCCAGCAGCTCCCCGACCCCGCCAAGCTACGAACTCTTC. The chain recombines TRBV5-8 with TRBJ2-7; D is unresolved. The CDR3 consists of 14 residues. Germline V lookup: CDR1 SGHTS, CDR2 YDEGEE. Supplemented by reference TRBV5-8 and TRBJ2-7, the full variable domain reads EAGVTQSPTHLIKTRGQQATLRCSPISGHTSVYWYQQALGLGLQFLLWYDEGEERNRGNFPPRFSGRQFPNYSSELNVNALELEDSALYLCASSSPTPPSYELFGPGTRLTVT.

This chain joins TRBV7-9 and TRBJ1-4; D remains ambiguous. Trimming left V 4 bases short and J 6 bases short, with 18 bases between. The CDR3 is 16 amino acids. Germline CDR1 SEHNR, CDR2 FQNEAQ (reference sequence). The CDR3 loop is CASSSQPTGSHEKLFF. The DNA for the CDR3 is TGTGCCAGCAGCTCCCAACCGACCGGGAGCCATGAAAAACTGTTTTTT.

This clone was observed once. The DNA of the CDR3 is TGTGCCAGCAGCGCTATCCCGGGGGGCCCAACCTACGAGCAGTACTTC. The encoded protein is CASSAIPGGPTYEQYF. The gene calls are TRBV9 and TRBJ2-7; D perhaps matches TRBD2 (7 bases). Trimming pared 3 bases from V and 2 bases from J, leaving 18 bases between. Germline-derived CDR1 and CDR2 are SGDLS and YYNGEE. This CDR3 region has 16 residues.

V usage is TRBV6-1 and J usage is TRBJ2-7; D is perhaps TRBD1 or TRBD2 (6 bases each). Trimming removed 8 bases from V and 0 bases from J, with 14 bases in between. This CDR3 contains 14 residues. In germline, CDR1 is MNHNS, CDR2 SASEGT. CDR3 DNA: TGTGCCAGCCGATTAGGGGGGCCCTCCTACGAGCAGTACTTC. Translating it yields CASRLGGPSYEQYF.

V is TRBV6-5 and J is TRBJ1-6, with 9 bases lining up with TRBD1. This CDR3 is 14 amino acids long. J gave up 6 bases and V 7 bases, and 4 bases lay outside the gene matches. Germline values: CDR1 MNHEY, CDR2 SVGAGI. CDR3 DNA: TGTGCCAGCACCCCGACAGGGGGTAATTCACCCCTCCACTTT. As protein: CASTPTGGNSPLHF.

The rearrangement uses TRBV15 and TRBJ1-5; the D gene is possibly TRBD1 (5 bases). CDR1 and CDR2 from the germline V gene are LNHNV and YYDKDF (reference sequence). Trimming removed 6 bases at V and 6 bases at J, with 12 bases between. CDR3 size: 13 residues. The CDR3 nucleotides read TGTGCCACCAGAGGGGTTGGTATTCAGCCCCAGCATTTT. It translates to CATRGVGIQPQHF.

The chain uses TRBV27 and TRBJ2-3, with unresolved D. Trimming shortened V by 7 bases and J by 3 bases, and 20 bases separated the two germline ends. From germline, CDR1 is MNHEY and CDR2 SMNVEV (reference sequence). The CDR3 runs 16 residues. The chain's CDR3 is CASTPLGINYTDTQYF. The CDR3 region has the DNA TGTGCCAGCACTCCACTGGGGATAAACTATACAGATACGCAGTATTTT.

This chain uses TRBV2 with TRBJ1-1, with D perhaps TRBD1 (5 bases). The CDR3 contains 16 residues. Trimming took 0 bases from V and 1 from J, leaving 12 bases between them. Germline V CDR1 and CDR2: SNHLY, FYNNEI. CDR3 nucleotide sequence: TGTGCCAGCAGTGAAGCCAGGGCGGTGGGGAACACTGAAGCTTTCTTT. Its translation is CASSEARAVGNTEAFF.

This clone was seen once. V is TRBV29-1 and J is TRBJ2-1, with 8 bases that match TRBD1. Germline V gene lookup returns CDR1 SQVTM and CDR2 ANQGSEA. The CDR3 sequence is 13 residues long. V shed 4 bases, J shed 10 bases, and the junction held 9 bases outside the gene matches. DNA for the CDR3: TGCAGCGTTGTGGACAGGGTTTCGGGGGAGCAGTTCTTC. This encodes CSVVDRVSGEQFF.

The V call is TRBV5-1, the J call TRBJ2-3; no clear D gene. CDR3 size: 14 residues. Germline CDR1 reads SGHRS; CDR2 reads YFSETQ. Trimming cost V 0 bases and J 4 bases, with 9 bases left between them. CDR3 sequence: CASSLATASDTQYF. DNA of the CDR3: TGCGCCAGCAGCTTGGCTACAGCCTCAGATACGCAGTATTTT. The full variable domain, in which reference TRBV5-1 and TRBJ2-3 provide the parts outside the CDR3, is KAGVTQTPRYLIKTRGQQVTLSCSPISGHRSVSWYQQTPGQGLQFLFEYFSETQRNKGNFPGRFSGRQFSNSRSEMNVSTLELGDSALYLCASSLATASDTQYFGPGTRLTVL.